This TCR beta chain was captured by sequencing in a study of cytomegalovirus exposure and HLA in healthy donors. The PCR made use of 60 Vbeta and 13 Jbeta primers. TCRdb's table, derived via immunoSEQ multiplex PCR, lists solely in-frame clones and lacks some. The table shows roughly 180,000 clones, with around 81% occurring only once. As to this clone: Antigen unknown.

Study-wide results and limits: On later analysis, the bulk of CMV-associated TCR beta chains appeared to be HLA-restricted.

Germline CDR1 reads MDHEN; CDR2 reads SYDVKM. The CDR3 is 14 residues long. Trimming shortened V by 3 bases and J by 2 bases, and 7 bases separated the two germline ends. V gene TRBV28 combines with J gene TRBJ1-4; the D gene is possibly TRBD1 (5 bases). The TCR was taken from a woman between 18 and 29 years old in good health and CMV-seropositive. Material: PBMCs. CDR3 loop: CASSFQGTNEKLFF. Written as DNA, the CDR3 is TGTGCCAGCAGTTTCCAGGGCACTAATGAAAAACTGTTTTTT.